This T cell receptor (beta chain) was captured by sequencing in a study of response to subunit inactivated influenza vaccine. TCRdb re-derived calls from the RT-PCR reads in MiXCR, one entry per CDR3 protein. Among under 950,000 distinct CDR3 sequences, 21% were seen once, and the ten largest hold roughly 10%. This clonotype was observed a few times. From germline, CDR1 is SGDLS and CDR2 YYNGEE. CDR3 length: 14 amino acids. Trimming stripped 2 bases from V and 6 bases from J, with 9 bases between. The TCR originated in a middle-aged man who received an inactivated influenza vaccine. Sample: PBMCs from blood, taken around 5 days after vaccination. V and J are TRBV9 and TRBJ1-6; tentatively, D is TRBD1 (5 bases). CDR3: CASSVQGSNSPLHF. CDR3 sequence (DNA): TGTGCCAGCAGCGTCCAGGGATCTAATTCACCCCTCCACTTT.